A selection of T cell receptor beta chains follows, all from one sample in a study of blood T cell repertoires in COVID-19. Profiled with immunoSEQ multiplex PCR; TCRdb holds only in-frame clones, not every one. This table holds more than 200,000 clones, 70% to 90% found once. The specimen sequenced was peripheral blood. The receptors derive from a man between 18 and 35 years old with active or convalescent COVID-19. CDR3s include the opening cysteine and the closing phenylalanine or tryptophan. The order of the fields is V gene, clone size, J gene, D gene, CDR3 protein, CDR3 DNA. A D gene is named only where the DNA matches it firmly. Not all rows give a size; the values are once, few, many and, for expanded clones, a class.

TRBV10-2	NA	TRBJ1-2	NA	CATQHTHYTF	TGCGCCACTCAACACACCCACTACACCTTC
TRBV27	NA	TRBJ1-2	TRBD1	CASSLSPGTGPPSAGYTF	TGTGCCAGCAGTTTATCCCCCGGGACAGGGCCCCCCAGTGCTGGCTACACCTTC
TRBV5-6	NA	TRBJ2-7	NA	CASSQGHDLGEQYF	TGTGCCAGCAGCCAGGGACACGACTTGGGGGAGCAGTACTTC
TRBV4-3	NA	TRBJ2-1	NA	CASSQDQRTPYNEQFF	TGCGCCAGCAGCCAAGATCAACGGACACCCTACAATGAGCAGTTCTTC
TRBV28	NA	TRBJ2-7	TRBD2	CASTEAGSAYEQYF	TGTGCCAGCACTGAAGCGGGGAGCGCTTACGAGCAGTACTTC
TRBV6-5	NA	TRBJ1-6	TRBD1	CASSRTGDTYSPLHF	TGTGCCAGCAGTAGGACAGGGGACACCTATTCACCCCTCCACTTT
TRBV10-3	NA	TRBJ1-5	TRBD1	CATSGQAIIVGNQPQHF	TGTGCCACCTCGGGACAGGCGATTATAGTAGGCAATCAGCCCCAGCATTTT
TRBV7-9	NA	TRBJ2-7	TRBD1	CASSTTGQGTYEQYF	TGTGCCAGCAGCACAACGGGACAGGGTACCTACGAGCAGTACTTC
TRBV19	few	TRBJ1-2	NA	CASERGNYGYTF	TGTGCCAGCGAAAGGGGGAACTATGGCTACACCTTC
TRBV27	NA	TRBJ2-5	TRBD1	CASSRDRGLGETQYF	TGTGCCAGCAGTCGGGACAGGGGGCTCGGGGAGACCCAGTACTTC
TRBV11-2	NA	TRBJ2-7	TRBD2	CASSFLAGVYEQYF	TGTGCCAGCAGCTTCTTAGCGGGAGTATACGAGCAGTACTTC
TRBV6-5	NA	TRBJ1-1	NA	CASSFRRENTEAFF	TGTGCCAGCAGTTTCCGTCGGGAGAACACTGAAGCTTTCTTT